This T cell receptor beta chain was observed in a study of a mutant IDH1 vaccine in newly diagnosed glioma. After removal of 5 bases from V and 2 bases from J, the junction contained 6 bases not matched to a gene. Looked up from germline, CDR1 is SGHAT and CDR2 is FQNNGV. The CDR3 is 14 amino acids. Sample time point: week 35, safety follow-up. Every single dose of the vaccine, 300 ug of mutant IDH1 20-mer peptide, came with topical imiquimod. During weeks 1, 3, 5, 7, 11, 15, 19 and 23, patients received eight vaccinations. As regards this clone: No antigen is known for it.

Sequenced by immunoSEQ multiplex PCR; TCRdb stores in-frame clones only, minus some. The table lists over 45,000 clones, about 79% of them singletons, with 9% to 15% in the top ten. The sample in question was PBMCs, obtained from a glioma patient whose treatment included an IDH1 peptide vaccine. The sequence was collected from a man aged 35 to 55 with glioma. The chain combines TRBV11-2 with TRBJ2-7; 7 bases map to TRBD2. The CDR3 nucleotides read TGTGCCAGCAGCCCCGGACTAGGAACCTACGAGCAGTACTTC. Residues: CASSPGLGTYEQYF. The full variable domain, its missing parts supplied by reference TRBV11-2 and TRBJ2-7, is EAGVAQSPRYKIIEKRQSVAFWCNPISGHATLYWYQQILGQGPKLLIQFQNNGVVDDSQLPKDRFSAERLKGVDSTLKIQPAKLEDSAVYLCASSPGLGTYEQYFGPGTRLTVT.